This T cell receptor (beta chain) was profiled in a study of T cell repertoires in cytomegalovirus infection. Across the whole study: In the study, CMV epitopes included recently identified HLA-C-restricted and well-studied HLA-B-restricted ones. From public TCR beta signatures came an indication of both CMV infection and matching HLA type.

V lost 6 bases and J 9 bases, leaving 21 bases between the germline ends. The length of the CDR3 is 15 residues. CDR1 and CDR2 (germline): KGHSH, LQKENI. This clonotype was detected only a few times. What it binds is not known. In TCRdb, the reads were re-called with MiXCR into one record per CDR3 protein. The top ten hold approximately 60% of the sample, which has 230,000 or so distinct CDR3 sequences, around 40% seen once. The chain recombines TRBV18 with TRBJ2-1; maybe TRBD2 (5 bases). The sequence came from a human donor in good health (CMV status not recorded). Some clones in this sample may be carry-over from other donors' samples. Here the sequenced sample was CD8+ T cells from cultured PBMCs, taken from culture after CMV antigen stimulation. CDR3 DNA sequence: TGTGCCAGCTCCCCTGGCAGCGGCCCCCCGGGTGAGCAGTTCTTC. Residues: CASSPGSGPPGEQFF.